This T cell receptor beta chain was identified during a study of cytomegalovirus exposure and HLA in healthy donors. PCR amplification relied on 60 Vbeta primers (plus 13 Jbeta primers). Here immunoSEQ multiplex PCR was the method, and the copy in TCRdb shows in-frame clones only, minus some. Found here are 65,000 to 85,000 clones; the top ten clones hold 2.4%. For this clone: The antigen remains undetermined. This same CDR3 is encoded by further DNA sequences in the sample.

General observations from the study: For most TCR beta V segments, an earlier analysis put the productive rate at about 87% or about 30% of the time.

The receptor's source is a female donor in good health and CMV-seropositive. The sample consisted of PBMCs.

Written as DNA, the CDR3 is TGTGCCAGCTCCCCCGGACAGCTGAATGAAAAACTGTTTTTT. Translating it yields CASSPGQLNEKLFF. This chain links TRBV2 with TRBJ1-4; the D gene is possibly TRBD1 (6 bases). In germline, CDR1 is SNHLY, CDR2 FYNNEI. The CDR3 has 14 residues. Trimming left V 8 bases short and J 5 bases short, with 15 bases between. The complete variable domain, with remaining parts taken from reference TRBV2 and TRBJ1-4, reads EPEVTQTPSHQVTQMGQEVILRCVPISNHLYFYWYRQILGQKVEFLVSFYNNEISEKSEIFDDQFSVERPDGSNFTLKIRSTKLEDSAMYFCASSPGQLNEKLFFGSGTQLSVL.